A selection of T cell receptor beta chains follows, all from one sample in a study of technical replicates of blood from a handful of donors. TCRdb's copy holds only in-frame clones and misses some; the assay was immunoSEQ multiplex PCR. The repertoire has roughly 93,000 clones, around 95% of them found once; the top ten carry over 0.2%. Specimen: T cells isolated from PBMCs. The receptors stem from a human donor in good health. CDR3s leave out the opening cysteine and the closing phenylalanine or tryptophan. Each record gives: V gene, J gene, CDR3 protein.

TRBV2	TRBJ1-6	ASSEAEGGVRSPLH
TRBV9	TRBJ2-5	ASSVVGGQETQY
TRBV13	TRBJ2-1	ASSLALLRELRDEQF
TRBV2	TRBJ2-1	ASRRGLVEQF
TRBV14	TRBJ2-3	ASSQDRSGGLADTQY
TRBV10-3	TRBJ1-2	AISSGTENYGYT
TRBV4-2	TRBJ2-3	ASGELAGFTDTQY
TRBV2	TRBJ1-1	ASISAGWTF
TRBV28	TRBJ2-1	ASSAWEVTSEEDRKGLLNEQF
TRBV5-1	TRBJ2-7	ASSAGTSGKIDEQY
TRBV7-9	TRBJ2-7	ASSLWRGLISYEQY
TRBV2	TRBJ2-3	AVNGGEGPRADTQY
TRBV7-6	TRBJ2-1	ASSHNNEQF
TRBV10-3	TRBJ2-1	AISERTSGEHKQF
TRBV14	TRBJ2-7	ASTGFRWNEQY
TRBV5-1	TRBJ1-3	ASSSVYRGSGNTIY
TRBV5-4	TRBJ2-4	ASSWRAGGPKNIQY
TRBV19	TRBJ1-1	ASSTIQTDKGTEVNEAF
TRBV7-9	TRBJ1-5	ASSLSQGNQPQH
TRBV6-1	TRBJ1-3	ASSEYGTVSGNTIY
TRBV7-2	TRBJ2-2	ASSTRDRGTGELF
TRBV5-1	TRBJ2-2	ASSFSSGELF
TRBV10-3	TRBJ2-5	AISEPLGTSGGARETQY
TRBV28	TRBJ2-1	ASMTSGGREQF
TRBV7-6	TRBJ2-1	ASSVSSGIGMNEQF
TRBV7-9	TRBJ1-1	ASSSTQTGWNTEAF
TRBV7-9	TRBJ1-4	ASSSFRGTIEKLF
TRBV5-1	TRBJ1-5	ASFGQGEPNSNQPQH
TRBV6-5	TRBJ1-1	ASRRTANTEAF
TRBV11-2	TRBJ1-2	ASSLAAGDGYT
TRBV7-2	TRBJ1-4	ASSLDRDEKLF
TRBV2	TRBJ1-2	ASSVTGLDGYT
TRBV30	TRBJ2-5	AWSYFSGGGETQY
TRBV2	TRBJ2-7	ASSRDSYEQY
TRBV10-3	TRBJ1-2	AISDPRTGHYT
TRBV6-5	TRBJ2-7	ASNPRASGNYEQY
TRBV27	TRBJ2-1	ASSTGRRGWDEQF
TRBV4-2	TRBJ2-5	ASSQGTGGNYGETQY
TRBV6-5	TRBJ2-7	ASSYVQGAGEQY
TRBV7-9	TRBJ1-5	ASQAGLNQPQH
TRBV5-4	TRBJ1-2	ASSLPSRGRGNGYT
TRBV28	TRBJ2-5	ASSREETQY
TRBV7-9	TRBJ1-5	ASSPGNYSNQPQH
TRBV4-1	TRBJ2-7	ASSQDRSWTVSYEQY
TRBV5-1	TRBJ2-3	ASSLRQGVDTQY
TRBV2	TRBJ2-1	ASRGGTGSSYNEQF
TRBV27	TRBJ1-3	ASSFSHVSGNTIY
TRBV28	TRBJ1-1	ASSSRGTGWNTEAF
TRBV20-1	TRBJ2-2	SAQNTGELF
TRBV4-1	TRBJ2-7	ASSQLGTGYEQY
TRBV28	TRBJ2-1	ASSLSVYNEQF
TRBV7-8	TRBJ2-3	ASSLLPPGTGGDTQY
TRBV18	TRBJ2-7	ASRPGGPYEQY
TRBV21-1	TRBJ2-1	ASSSGSTPDRPISSYNEQF
TRBV4-1	TRBJ1-2	ASSHETGANYGYT
TRBV13	TRBJ2-7	ASSVVNEQY
TRBV2	TRBJ2-7	ASSDLGGHEQY